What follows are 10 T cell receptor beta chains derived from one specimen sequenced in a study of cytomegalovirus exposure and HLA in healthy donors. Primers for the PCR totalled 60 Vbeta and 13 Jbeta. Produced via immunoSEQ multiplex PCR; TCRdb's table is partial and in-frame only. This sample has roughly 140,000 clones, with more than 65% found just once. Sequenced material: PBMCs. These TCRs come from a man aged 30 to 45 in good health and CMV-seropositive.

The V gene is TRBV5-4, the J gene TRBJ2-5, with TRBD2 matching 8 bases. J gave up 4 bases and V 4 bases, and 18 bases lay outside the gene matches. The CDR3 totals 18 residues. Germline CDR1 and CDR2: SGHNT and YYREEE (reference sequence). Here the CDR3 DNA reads TGTGCCAGCAGCCCCCGAGGGCGGGGGGAGGACCGAGGAGAGACCCAGTACTTC. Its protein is CASSPRGRGEDRGETQYF. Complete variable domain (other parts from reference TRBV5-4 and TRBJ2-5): ETGVTQSPTHLIKTRGQQVTLRCSSQSGHNTVSWYQQALGQGPQFIFQYYREEENGRGNFPPRFSGLQFPNYSSELNVNALELDDSALYLCASSPRGRGEDRGETQYFGPGTRLLVL.

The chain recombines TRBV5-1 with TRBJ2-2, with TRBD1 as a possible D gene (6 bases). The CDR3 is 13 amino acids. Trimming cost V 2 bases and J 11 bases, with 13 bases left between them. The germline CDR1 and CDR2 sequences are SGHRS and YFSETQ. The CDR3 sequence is CASSLPGQSELFF. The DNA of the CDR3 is TGCGCCAGCAGCTTACCGGGACAATCCGAGCTGTTTTTT.

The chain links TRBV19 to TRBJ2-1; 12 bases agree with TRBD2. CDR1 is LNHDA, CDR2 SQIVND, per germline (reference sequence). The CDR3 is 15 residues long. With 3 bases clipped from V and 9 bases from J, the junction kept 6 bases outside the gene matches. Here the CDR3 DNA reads TGTGCCAGTAGTATGACTAGCGGGAGCCGTGGTGAGCAGTTCTTC. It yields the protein CASSMTSGSRGEQFF.

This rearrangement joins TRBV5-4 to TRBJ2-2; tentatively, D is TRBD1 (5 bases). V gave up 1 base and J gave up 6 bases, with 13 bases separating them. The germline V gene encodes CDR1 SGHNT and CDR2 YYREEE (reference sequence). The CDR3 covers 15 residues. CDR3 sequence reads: CASSLSYGAAGELFF. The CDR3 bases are TGTGCCAGCAGCTTGTCGTATGGGGCGGCCGGGGAGCTGTTTTTT.

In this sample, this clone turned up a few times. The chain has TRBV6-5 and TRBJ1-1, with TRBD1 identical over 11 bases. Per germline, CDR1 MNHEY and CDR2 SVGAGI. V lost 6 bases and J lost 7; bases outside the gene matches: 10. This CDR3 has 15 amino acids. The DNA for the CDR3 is TGTGCCAGCAGCCCCTGGACAGGGGGCTCTGGTGAAGCTTTCTTT. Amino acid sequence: CASSPWTGGSGEAFF.

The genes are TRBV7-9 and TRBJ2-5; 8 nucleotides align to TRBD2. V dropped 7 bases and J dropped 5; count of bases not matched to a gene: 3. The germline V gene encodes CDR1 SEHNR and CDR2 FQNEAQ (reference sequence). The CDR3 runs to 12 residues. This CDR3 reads CASTSGSETQYF. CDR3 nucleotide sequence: TGTGCCAGCACCAGCGGGAGTGAGACCCAGTACTTC.

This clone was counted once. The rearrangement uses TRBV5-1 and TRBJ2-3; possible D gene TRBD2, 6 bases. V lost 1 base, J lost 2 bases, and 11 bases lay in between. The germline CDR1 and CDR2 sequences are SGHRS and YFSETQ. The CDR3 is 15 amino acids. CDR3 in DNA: TGCGCCAGCAGCTTGAGCCTAGCGATCACAGATACGCAGTATTTT. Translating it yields CASSLSLAITDTQYF.

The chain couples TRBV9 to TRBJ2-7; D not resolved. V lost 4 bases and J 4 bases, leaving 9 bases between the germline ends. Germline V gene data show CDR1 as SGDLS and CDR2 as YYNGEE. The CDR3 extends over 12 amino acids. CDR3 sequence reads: CASSTPSYEQYF. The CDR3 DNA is TGTGCCAGCAGCACTCCATCTTACGAGCAGTACTTC.

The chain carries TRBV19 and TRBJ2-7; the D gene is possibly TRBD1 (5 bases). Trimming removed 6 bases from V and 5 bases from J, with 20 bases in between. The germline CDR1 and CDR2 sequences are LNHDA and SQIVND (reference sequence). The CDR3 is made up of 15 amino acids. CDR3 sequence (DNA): TGTGCCAGTAGCACCCCACAGGATAATTATGACGAGCAGTACTTC. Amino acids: CASSTPQDNYDEQYF.

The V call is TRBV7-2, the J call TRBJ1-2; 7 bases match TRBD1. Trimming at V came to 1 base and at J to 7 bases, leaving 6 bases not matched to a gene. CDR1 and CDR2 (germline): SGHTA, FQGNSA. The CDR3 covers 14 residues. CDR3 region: CASSLVGQSSGYTF. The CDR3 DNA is TGTGCCAGCAGCTTAGTGGGACAGAGTTCTGGCTACACCTTC.